These 7 T cell receptor beta chains came from one sample sequenced in a study of blood T cell repertoires in COVID-19 (dated by TCRdb to about 2020). Preparation of the library involved the immunoSEQ multiplex PCR assay. TCRdb holds this immuneACCESS table with in-frame rearrangements only. Some clones are missing; in checked studies, unresolved V genes explain under half, and the rest has no known cause. In all, the sample holds some 140,000 clones, and about 89% of those were seen once. In total, the top ten clones hold about 2.5% of the sample. The specimen sequenced was peripheral blood. All receptors come from a man aged 45-65 years with active COVID-19.

DNA of the CDR3: TGTGCCAGCAGCAGGACAGGGGCGGGTGATACGCAGTATTTT. Amino acid sequence: CASSRTGAGDTQYF. This chain links TRBV9 with TRBJ2-3, with 9 bases matching TRBD1. J lost 6 bases, V lost 4 bases, and 6 bases had no gene match. Germline V gene lookup returns CDR1 SGDLS and CDR2 YYNGEE. The CDR3 is 14 amino acids.

The CDR3 nucleotides read TGTGCCAGCAGCTCGATGGAGACAGGGGATAACAATGAGCAGTTCTTC. This encodes CASSSMETGDNNEQFF. The V call is TRBV11-1, the J call TRBJ2-1; 8 bases line up with TRBD1. Germline values: CDR1 SGHAT, CDR2 FQDESV (reference sequence). The CDR3 has 16 amino acids. V lost 4 bases, J lost 5 bases, and 10 bases stayed unmatched.

The CDR3 loop reads CASSRWDRENEQYF. Here the CDR3 DNA reads TGTGCCAGCAGCAGGTGGGACAGGGAGAACGAGCAGTACTTC. The chain combines TRBV7-9 with TRBJ2-7, with 9 bases identical to TRBD1. V shed 5 bases and J 5 bases; nucleotides not matched to a gene: 7. This CDR3 has 14 residues. Germline CDR1 is SEHNR and CDR2 is FQNEAQ (reference sequence).

This clone was observed once. The chain uses TRBV7-9 and TRBJ2-2, with TRBD1 matching over 11 bases. Germline V gene data show CDR1 as SEHNR and CDR2 as FQNEAQ (reference sequence). V dropped 5 bases and J dropped 5; count of bases not matched to a gene: 10. This CDR3 spans 17 amino acids. DNA for the CDR3: TGTGCCAGCAGCACTAGTGGACAGGGGGCGCGTACCGGGGAGCTGTTTTTT. Translation gives CASSTSGQGARTGELFF. Using reference TRBV7-9 and TRBJ2-2 for the parts outside the CDR3, the full variable domain is DTGVSQNPRHKITKRGQNVTFRCDPISEHNRLYWYRQTLGQGPEFLTYFQNEAQLEKSRLLSDRFSAERPKGSFSTLEIQRTEQGDSAMYLCASSTSGQGARTGELFFGEGSRLTVL.

The V call is TRBV9, the J call TRBJ1-4; 7 positions agree with TRBD1. The germline CDR1 and CDR2 sequences are SGDLS and YYNGEE. V trimming: 4 bases; J trimming: 5 bases; junction bases outside the gene matches: 8. The CDR3 runs to 15 residues. The CDR3: CASSPRTGNNEKLFF. The CDR3 DNA is TGTGCCAGCAGCCCCAGGACAGGCAACAATGAAAAACTGTTTTTT.

The chain has TRBV9 and TRBJ2-7; 8 bases align to TRBD1. V gave up 0 bases and J gave up 3 bases; unmatched junction bases: 8. Germline V gene lookup returns CDR1 SGDLS and CDR2 YYNGEE. The CDR3 totals 16 residues. DNA of the CDR3: TGTGCCAGCAGCGTAGATGGCAGGGGGCAGGTCTACGAGCAGTACTTC. Translated: CASSVDGRGQVYEQYF.

The chain is built from TRBV30 and TRBJ2-4; tentatively, D is TRBD2 (6 bases). This CDR3 is 13 amino acids long. Germline-derived CDR1 and CDR2 are GTSNPN and SVGIG (reference sequence). V was shortened by 5 bases and J by 1 base, with 9 bases between the two germline ends. CDR3 region: CAWGRGAKNIQYF. The CDR3 DNA reads as TGTGCCTGGGGGCGGGGCGCCAAAAACATTCAGTACTTC.